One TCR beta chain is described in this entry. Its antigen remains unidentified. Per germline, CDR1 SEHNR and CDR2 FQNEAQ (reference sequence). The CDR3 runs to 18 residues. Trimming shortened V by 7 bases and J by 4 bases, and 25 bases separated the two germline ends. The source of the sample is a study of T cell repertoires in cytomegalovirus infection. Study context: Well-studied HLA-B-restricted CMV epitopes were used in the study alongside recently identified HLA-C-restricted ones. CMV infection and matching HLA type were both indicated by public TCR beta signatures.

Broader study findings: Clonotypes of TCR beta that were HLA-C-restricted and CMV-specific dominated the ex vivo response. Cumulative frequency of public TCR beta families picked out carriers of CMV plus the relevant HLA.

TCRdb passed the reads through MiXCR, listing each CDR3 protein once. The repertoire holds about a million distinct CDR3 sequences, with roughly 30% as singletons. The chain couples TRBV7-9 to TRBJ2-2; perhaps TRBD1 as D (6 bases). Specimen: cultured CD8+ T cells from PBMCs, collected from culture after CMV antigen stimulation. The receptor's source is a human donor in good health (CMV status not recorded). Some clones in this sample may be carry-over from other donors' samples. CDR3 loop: CASTSPRTATVPTGELFF. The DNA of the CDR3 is TGTGCCAGCACATCTCCACGGACAGCCACGGTACCCACCGGGGAGCTGTTTTTT.